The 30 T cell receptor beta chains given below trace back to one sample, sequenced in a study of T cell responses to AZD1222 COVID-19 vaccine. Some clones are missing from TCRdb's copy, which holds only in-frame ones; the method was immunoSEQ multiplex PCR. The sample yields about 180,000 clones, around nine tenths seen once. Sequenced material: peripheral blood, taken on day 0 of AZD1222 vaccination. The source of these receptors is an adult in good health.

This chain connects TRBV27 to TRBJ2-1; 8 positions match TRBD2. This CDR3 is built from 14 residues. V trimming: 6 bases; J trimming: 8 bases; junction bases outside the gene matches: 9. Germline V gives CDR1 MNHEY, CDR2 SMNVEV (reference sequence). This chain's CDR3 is CASSDRNSGDEQFF. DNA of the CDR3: TGTGCCAGCAGCGACCGCAATAGCGGGGATGAGCAGTTCTTC.

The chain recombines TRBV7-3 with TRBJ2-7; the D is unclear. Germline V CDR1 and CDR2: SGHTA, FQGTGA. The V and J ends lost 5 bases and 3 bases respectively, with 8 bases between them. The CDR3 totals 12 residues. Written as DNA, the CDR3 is TGTGCCAGCAGCGCAACGGGCTACGAGCAGTACTTC. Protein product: CASSATGYEQYF.

The CDR3 region has the DNA TGTGCCAGCAGCCCCGCCGGATCCGGGGAGCTGTTTTTT. Amino acid sequence: CASSPAGSGELFF. This sequence joins TRBV9 and TRBJ2-2, with no clear D. The V and J ends lost 4 bases and 6 bases respectively, with 10 bases between them. Looked up from germline, CDR1 is SGDLS and CDR2 is YYNGEE. The CDR3 covers 13 residues. Full variable domain (rest looked up from reference TRBV9 and TRBJ2-2): DSGVTQTPKHLITATGQRVTLRCSPRSGDLSVYWYQQSLDQGLQFLIQYYNGEERAKGNILERFSAQQFPDLHSELNLSSLELGDSALYFCASSPAGSGELFFGEGSRLTVL.

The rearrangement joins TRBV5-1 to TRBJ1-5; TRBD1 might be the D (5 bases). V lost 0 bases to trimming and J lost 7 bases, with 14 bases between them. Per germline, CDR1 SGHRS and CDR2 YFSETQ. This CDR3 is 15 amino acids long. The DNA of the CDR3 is TGCGCCAGCAGCTTGGGTCCGGGGCGAGGGCAGCCCCAGCATTTT. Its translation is CASSLGPGRGQPQHF. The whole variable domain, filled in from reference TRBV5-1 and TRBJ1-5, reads KAGVTQTPRYLIKTRGQQVTLSCSPISGHRSVSWYQQTPGQGLQFLFEYFSETQRNKGNFPGRFSGRQFSNSRSEMNVSTLELGDSALYLCASSLGPGRGQPQHFGDGTRLSIL.

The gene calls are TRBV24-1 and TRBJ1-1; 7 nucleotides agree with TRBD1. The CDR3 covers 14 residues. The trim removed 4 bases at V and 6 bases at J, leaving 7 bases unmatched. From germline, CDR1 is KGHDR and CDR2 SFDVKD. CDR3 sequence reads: CATSDSGGYSEAFF. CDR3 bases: TGTGCCACCAGTGACTCAGGGGGATACTCTGAAGCTTTCTTT.

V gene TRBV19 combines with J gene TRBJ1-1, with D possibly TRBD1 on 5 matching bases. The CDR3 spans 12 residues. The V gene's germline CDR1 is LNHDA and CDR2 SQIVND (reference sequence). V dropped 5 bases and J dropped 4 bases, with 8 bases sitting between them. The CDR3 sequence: CASSPQGTEAFF. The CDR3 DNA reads TGTGCCAGTAGTCCCCAGGGCACTGAAGCTTTCTTT. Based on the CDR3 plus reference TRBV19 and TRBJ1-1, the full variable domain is DGGITQSPKYLFRKEGQNVTLSCEQNLNHDAMYWYRQDPGQGLRLIYYSQIVNDFQKGDIAEGYSVSREKKESFPLTVTSAQKNPTAFYLCASSPQGTEAFFGQGTRLTVV.

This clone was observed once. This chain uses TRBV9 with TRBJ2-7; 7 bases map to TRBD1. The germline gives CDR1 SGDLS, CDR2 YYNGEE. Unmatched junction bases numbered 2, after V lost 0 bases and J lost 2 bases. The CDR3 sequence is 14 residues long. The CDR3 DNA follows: TGTGCCAGCAGCGTAGCTCAGGGGGCCTACGAGCAGTACTTC. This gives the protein CASSVAQGAYEQYF.

The CDR3 here is CASSWGDNYGYTF. CDR3 sequence (DNA): TGTGCCAGCAGCTGGGGGGATAACTATGGCTACACCTTC. This chain connects TRBV7-2 to TRBJ1-2; a weak D match, TRBD1 (5 bases). This CDR3 has 13 amino acids. Trimming removed 4 bases at V and 1 base at J, with 7 bases between. Germline V gives CDR1 SGHTA, CDR2 FQGNSA.

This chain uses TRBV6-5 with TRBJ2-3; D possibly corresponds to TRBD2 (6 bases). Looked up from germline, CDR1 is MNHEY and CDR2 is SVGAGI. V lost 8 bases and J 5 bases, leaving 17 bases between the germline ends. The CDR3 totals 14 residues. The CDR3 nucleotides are TGTGCCAGCGCCGGGGAATGGGGAGGAGATACGCAGTATTTT. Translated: CASAGEWGGDTQYF.

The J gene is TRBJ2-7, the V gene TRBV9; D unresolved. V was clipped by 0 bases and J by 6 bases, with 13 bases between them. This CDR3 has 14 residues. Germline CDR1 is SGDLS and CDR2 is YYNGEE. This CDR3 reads CASSVGAGGREQYF. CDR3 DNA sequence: TGTGCCAGCAGCGTAGGGGCAGGTGGGCGCGAGCAGTACTTC.

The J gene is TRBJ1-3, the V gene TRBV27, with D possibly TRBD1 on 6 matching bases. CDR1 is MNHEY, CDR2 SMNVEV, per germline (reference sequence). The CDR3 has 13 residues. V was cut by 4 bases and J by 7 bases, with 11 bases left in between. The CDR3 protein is CASSSHRENTIYF. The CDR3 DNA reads TGTGCCAGCAGTTCCCACAGGGAGAACACCATATATTTT.

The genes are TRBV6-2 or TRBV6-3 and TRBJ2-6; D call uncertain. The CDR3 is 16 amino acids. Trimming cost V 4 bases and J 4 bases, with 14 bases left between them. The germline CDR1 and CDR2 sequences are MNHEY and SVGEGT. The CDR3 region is CASSFLEPRGANVLTF. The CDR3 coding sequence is TGTGCCAGCAGTTTCCTCGAGCCCCGGGGGGCCAACGTCCTGACTTTC.

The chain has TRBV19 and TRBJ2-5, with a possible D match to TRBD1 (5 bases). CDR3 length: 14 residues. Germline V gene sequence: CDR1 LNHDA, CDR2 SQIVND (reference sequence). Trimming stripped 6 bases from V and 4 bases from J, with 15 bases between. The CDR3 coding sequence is TGTGCCAGTAGCCGGTCGGCAGGGTCAGAGACCCAGTACTTC. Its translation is CASSRSAGSETQYF.

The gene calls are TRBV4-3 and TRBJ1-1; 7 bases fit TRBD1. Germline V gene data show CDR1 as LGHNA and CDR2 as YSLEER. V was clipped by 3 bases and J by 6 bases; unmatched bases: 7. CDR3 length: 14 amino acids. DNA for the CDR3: TGCGCCAGCAGCCACAGAGACAGGGATGCTGAAGCTTTCTTT. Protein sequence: CASSHRDRDAEAFF.

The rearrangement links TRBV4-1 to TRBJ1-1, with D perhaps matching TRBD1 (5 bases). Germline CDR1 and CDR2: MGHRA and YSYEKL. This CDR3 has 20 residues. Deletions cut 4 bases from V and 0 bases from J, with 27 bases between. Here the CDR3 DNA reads TGCGCCAGCAGCCGCTTCGTGACAGCCTCTTCTCTTTTAATGAACACTGAAGCTTTCTTT. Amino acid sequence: CASSRFVTASSLLMNTEAFF.

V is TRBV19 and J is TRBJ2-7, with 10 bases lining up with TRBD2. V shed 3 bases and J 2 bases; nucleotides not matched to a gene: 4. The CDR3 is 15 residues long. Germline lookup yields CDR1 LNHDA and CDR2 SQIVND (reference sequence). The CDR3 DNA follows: TGTGCCAGTAGTATTGAGCTAGCGGGGGCCTACGAGCAGTACTTC. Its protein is CASSIELAGAYEQYF.

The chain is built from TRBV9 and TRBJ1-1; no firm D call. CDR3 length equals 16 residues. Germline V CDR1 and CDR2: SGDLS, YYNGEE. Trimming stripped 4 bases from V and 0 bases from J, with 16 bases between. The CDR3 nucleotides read TGTGCCAGCAGCCCCCTGGTCGACTTAATGAACACTGAAGCTTTCTTT. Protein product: CASSPLVDLMNTEAFF.

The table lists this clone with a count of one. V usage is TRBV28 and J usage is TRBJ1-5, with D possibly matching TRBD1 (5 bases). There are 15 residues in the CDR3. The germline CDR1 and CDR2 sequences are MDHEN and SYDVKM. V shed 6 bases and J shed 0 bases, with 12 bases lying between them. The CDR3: CASSRDRYSNQPQHF. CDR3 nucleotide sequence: TGTGCCAGCAGCCGAGACAGATATAGCAATCAGCCCCAGCATTTT.

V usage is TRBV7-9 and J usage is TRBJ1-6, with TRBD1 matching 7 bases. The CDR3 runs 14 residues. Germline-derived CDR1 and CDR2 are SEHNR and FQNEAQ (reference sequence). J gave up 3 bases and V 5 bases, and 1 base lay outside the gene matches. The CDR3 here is CASSRDSYNSPLHF. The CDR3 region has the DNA TGTGCCAGCAGCCGGGACAGCTATAATTCACCCCTCCACTTT.

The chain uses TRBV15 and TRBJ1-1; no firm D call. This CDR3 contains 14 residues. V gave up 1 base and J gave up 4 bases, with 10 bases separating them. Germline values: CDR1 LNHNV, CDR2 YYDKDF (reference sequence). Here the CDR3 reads CATSRVFEGTEAFF. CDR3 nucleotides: TGTGCCACCAGCAGAGTTTTTGAGGGCACTGAAGCTTTCTTT.

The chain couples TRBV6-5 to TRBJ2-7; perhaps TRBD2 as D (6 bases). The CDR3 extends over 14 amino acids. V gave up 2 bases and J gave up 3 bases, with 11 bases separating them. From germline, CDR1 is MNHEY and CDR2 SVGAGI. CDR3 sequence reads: CASSYPDGSYEQYF. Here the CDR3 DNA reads TGTGCCAGCAGTTACCCCGACGGGAGCTACGAGCAGTACTTC.

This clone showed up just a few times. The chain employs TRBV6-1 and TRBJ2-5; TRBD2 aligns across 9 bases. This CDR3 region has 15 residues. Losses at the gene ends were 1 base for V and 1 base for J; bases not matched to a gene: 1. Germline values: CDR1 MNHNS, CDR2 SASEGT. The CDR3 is CASSEEAGGQETQYF. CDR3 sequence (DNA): TGTGCCAGCAGTGAAGAAGCGGGGGGCCAAGAGACCCAGTACTTC.

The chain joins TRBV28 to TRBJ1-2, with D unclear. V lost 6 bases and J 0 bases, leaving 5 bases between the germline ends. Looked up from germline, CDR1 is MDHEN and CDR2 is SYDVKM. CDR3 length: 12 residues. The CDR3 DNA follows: TGTGCCAGCAGGATAGCTAACTATGGCTACACCTTC. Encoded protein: CASRIANYGYTF.

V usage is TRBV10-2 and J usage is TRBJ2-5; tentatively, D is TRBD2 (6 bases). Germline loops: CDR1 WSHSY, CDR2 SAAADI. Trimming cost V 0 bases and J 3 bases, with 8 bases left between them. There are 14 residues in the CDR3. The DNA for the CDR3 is TGCGCCAGCAGTGAGTCGGCGGGAAAAGAGACCCAGTACTTC. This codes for CASSESAGKETQYF.

CDR3 nucleotides: TGTGCCAGCAGCCGACCGCTTGATTCTAACTATGGCTACACCTTC. It codes for CASSRPLDSNYGYTF. The V gene is TRBV7-8, the J gene TRBJ1-2; D not resolved. Trimming shortened V by 5 bases and J by 0 bases, and 13 bases separated the two germline ends. The CDR3 runs to 15 residues. Per germline, CDR1 SGHVS and CDR2 FQNEAQ.

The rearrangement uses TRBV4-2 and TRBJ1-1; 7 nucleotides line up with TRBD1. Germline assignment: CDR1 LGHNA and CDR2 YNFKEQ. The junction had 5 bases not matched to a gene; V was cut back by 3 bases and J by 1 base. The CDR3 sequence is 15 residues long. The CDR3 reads CASSQLQGENTEAFF. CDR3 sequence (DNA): TGTGCCAGCAGCCAGCTCCAGGGGGAGAACACTGAAGCTTTCTTT.

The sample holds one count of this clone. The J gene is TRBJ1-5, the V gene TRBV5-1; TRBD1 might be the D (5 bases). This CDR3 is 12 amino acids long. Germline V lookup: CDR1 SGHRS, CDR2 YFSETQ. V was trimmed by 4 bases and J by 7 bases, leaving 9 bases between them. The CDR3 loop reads CASSDGGQPQHF. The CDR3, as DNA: TGCGCCAGCAGCGATGGGGGACAGCCCCAGCATTTT.

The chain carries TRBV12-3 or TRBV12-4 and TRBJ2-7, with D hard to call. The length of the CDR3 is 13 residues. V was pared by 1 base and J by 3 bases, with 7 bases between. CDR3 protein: CASSLVLFYEQYF. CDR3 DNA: TGTGCCAGCAGTTTAGTGCTATTCTACGAGCAGTACTTC.

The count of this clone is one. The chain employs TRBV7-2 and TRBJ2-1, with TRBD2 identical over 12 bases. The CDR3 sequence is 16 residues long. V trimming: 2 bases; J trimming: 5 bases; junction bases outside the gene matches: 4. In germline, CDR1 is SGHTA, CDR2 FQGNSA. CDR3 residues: CASSLLAGGYNNEQFF. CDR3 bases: TGTGCCAGCAGCTTACTAGCGGGGGGGTACAACAATGAGCAGTTCTTC.

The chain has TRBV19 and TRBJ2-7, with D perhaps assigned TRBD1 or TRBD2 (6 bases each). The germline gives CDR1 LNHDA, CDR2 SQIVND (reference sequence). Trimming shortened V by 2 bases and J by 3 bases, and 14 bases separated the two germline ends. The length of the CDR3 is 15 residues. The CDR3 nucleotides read TGTGCCAGTAGTATAAGGGGGGAGCGACGCTACGAGCAGTACTTC. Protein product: CASSIRGERRYEQYF.